This record looks at one T cell receptor (beta chain) sequence and its context. V shed 3 bases, J shed 2 bases, and the junction held 4 bases outside the gene matches. The germline V gene encodes CDR1 SGHRS and CDR2 YFSETQ. The CDR3 has 16 amino acids. This entry belongs to a study of T cell changes during pregnancy in multiple sclerosis. TCRdb's copy holds only in-frame clones and misses some; the assay was immunoSEQ multiplex PCR. The sample records about 21,000 clones, around 93% being singletons. This material consisted of CD4+ T cells from peripheral blood mononuclear cells, taken in the third trimester of pregnancy. The chain recombines TRBV5-1 with TRBJ2-2; TRBD2 agrees at 10 bases. This sequence was found in a female donor with multiple sclerosis, enrolled in a pregnancy study. CDR3 nucleotide sequence: TGCGCCAGCAGCTCTCGGACTAGCGGTAACACCGGGGAGCTGTTTTTT. Translated, it gives CASSSRTSGNTGELFF. Complete variable domain (other parts from reference TRBV5-1 and TRBJ2-2): KAGVTQTPRYLIKTRGQQVTLSCSPISGHRSVSWYQQTPGQGLQFLFEYFSETQRNKGNFPGRFSGRQFSNSRSEMNVSTLELGDSALYLCASSSRTSGNTGELFFGEGSRLTVL.